This TCR beta chain was documented in a study of blood T cell repertoires in COVID-19. Overall study context: From the United States, Italy and Spain came samples of acute and convalescent COVID-19.

Clones were sequenced by immunoSEQ multiplex PCR, and TCRdb holds only the in-frame ones, with some missing. The data show roughly 420,000 clones, approximately 88% seen once. Clinical history as reported by participants underpinned cohort assignment. Trimming left V 1 base short and J 4 bases short, with 11 bases between. The V gene's germline CDR1 is SNHLY and CDR2 FYNNEI. The CDR3 sequence is 14 residues long. The genes are TRBV2 and TRBJ2-7, with D perhaps TRBD1 (6 bases). Sequencing was performed on PBMCs or T cells enriched from blood (not recorded which). This sequence was found in a woman in her thirties with acute COVID-19. The CDR3 loop is CASSEDGGLYEQYF. CDR3 coding DNA: TGTGCCAGCAGTGAAGATGGGGGCTTATACGAGCAGTACTTC.